These 8 T cell receptor beta chains came from one sample sequenced in a study of T cell responses to AZD1222 COVID-19 vaccine. TCRdb's copy holds only in-frame clones and misses some; the assay was immunoSEQ multiplex PCR. This table has some 92,000 clones, approximately 90% appearing once. The specimen comprised peripheral blood, sampled on day 0 of AZD1222 vaccination. All receptors derive from an adult in good health.

This clone appeared a single time. The chain recombines TRBV15 with TRBJ2-2, with TRBD1 identical over 7 bases. In germline, CDR1 is LNHNV, CDR2 YYDKDF (reference sequence). V lost 7 bases, J lost 0 bases, and 5 bases stayed unmatched. CDR3 length: 15 amino acids. The chain's CDR3 is CATKTGTANTGELFF. CDR3 coding DNA: TGTGCCACCAAGACCGGGACAGCGAACACCGGGGAGCTGTTTTTT.

The V call is TRBV10-1, the J call TRBJ2-3, with 7 nucleotides matching TRBD2. The germline V gene has CDR1 WNHNN and CDR2 SYGVQD (reference sequence). CDR3 length equals 15 residues. V lost 6 bases and J lost 0; bases outside the gene matches: 6. CDR3 DNA sequence: TGCGCCAGCAGAGTCAGCGGGGCGAGCACAGATACGCAGTATTTT. This translates into CASRVSGASTDTQYF.

The chain uses TRBV21-1 and TRBJ2-5; TRBD1, the D gene given by the table, was not confirmed from the DNA. TRBV21-1 is labeled a pseudogene. The CDR3 loop spans 15 amino acids. CDR3 amino acids: CASSKVRQHQETQYF. CDR3 sequence (DNA): TGTGCCAGCAGCAAAGTAAGACAGCACCAAGAGACCCAGTACTTC.

The chain carries TRBV9 and TRBJ1-4, with 12 nucleotides matching TRBD1. This CDR3 region has 14 residues. V was clipped by 4 bases and J by 8 bases; unmatched bases: 3. Germline V gene data show CDR1 as SGDLS and CDR2 as YYNGEE. The CDR3 sequence is CASSPGQGAEKLFF. The CDR3 region has the DNA TGTGCCAGCAGCCCGGGACAGGGGGCGGAAAAACTGTTTTTT.

This clone occurred once. In nucleotides, the CDR3 is TGTGCCAGCAGCCATTTGGGACAGGGGAACGAAAAACTGTTTTTT. This gives the protein CASSHLGQGNEKLFF. This chain uses TRBV3-1 (or the pseudogene TRBV3-2) with TRBJ1-4; TRBD1 matches at 10 bases. The germline gives CDR1 LGHDT, CDR2 YNNKEL (reference sequence). CDR3 length: 15 amino acids. Trimming removed 3 bases from V and 8 bases from J; junction bases left unmatched: 6.

The J gene is TRBJ1-2, the V gene TRBV20-1; D might be TRBD1 (6 bases). Deletions cut 3 bases from V and 4 bases from J, with 15 bases between. Per the germline V gene, CDR1 is DFQATT and CDR2 is SNEGSKA (reference sequence). This CDR3 has 14 residues. CDR3 protein: CSASVGGRTYGYTF. The CDR3 coding sequence is TGCAGTGCTAGTGTTGGGGGGCGCACCTATGGCTACACCTTC.

CDR3 sequence reads: CASSLSVTEAFF. The CDR3, as DNA: TGTGCCAGCAGCTTGTCGGTAACAGAAGCTTTCTTT. The chain carries TRBV7-2 and TRBJ1-1; no definite D call. The CDR3 loop spans 12 amino acids. Germline V CDR1 and CDR2: SGHTA, FQGNSA. V was trimmed by 3 bases and J by 8 bases, leaving 10 bases between them. Full variable domain (missing parts from reference TRBV7-2 and TRBJ1-1): GAGVSQSPSNKVTEKGKDVELRCDPISGHTALYWYRQSLGQGLEFLIYFQGNSAPDKSGLPSDRFSAERTGGSVSTLTIQRTQQEDSAVYLCASSLSVTEAFFGQGTRLTVV.

This chain links TRBV7-9 with TRBJ1-1; D not certain. The CDR3 has 12 amino acids. Trimming stripped 2 bases from V and 1 base from J, with 2 bases between. Germline V gene data show CDR1 as SEHNR and CDR2 as FQNEAQ (reference sequence). For the CDR3, the DNA is TGTGCCAGCAGCTTAACGAACACTGAAGCTTTCTTT. Protein product: CASSLTNTEAFF.